The rows below give T cell receptor beta chains drawn from one sample of a study of vaccination and CD4 T cells after COVID-19. The antigens these receptors bind are not known. TCRdb fed the PCR reads into MiXCR, producing one record per CDR3 protein. The sample lists fewer than 8,000 distinct CDR3 sequences, almost 30% seen once, with 31% in the top ten. Sequencing used CD4+ T cells from blood, cultured in vitro. These receptors came from a human donor in good health. The CDR3 runs from the conserved cysteine through the conserved F or W. The D gene is left open where the match is weak. The size entry is marked missing in some rows and otherwise reads once, few, many or a size class.

J,V,D,size,CDR3,DNA
TRBJ1-2,TRBV19,NA,few,CASRPLSGAGSGYTF,TGTGCCAGTAGACCCCTCAGTGGGGCAGGGAGTGGCTACACCTTC
TRBJ1-2,TRBV29-1,NA,NA,CSVEYMGTQYGYTF,TGCAGCGTTGAATATATGGGAACCCAATATGGCTACACCTTC
TRBJ1-3,TRBV20-1,NA,NA,CSARDLSGNTIYF,TGCAGTGCTCGGGACCTCTCTGGAAACACCATATATTTT
TRBJ2-1,TRBV20-1,NA,few,CSARGSSKGQFF,TGCAGTGCTAGAGGATCGTCAAAGGGGCAGTTCTTC
TRBJ2-4,TRBV20-1,NA,few,CSARVKSSRVLAKNIQYF,TGCAGTGCTAGAGTCAAATCTAGCAGGGTGCTAGCCAAAAACATTCAGTACTTC
TRBJ2-3,TRBV6-1,TRBD2,NA,CASSPLAGPRDTQYF,TGTGCCAGCAGTCCACTAGCGGGGCCGAGAGATACGCAGTATTTT
TRBJ1-5,TRBV5-1,NA,NA,CASSPDSGGNQPQHF,TGCGCCAGCAGCCCCGACAGTGGGGGCAATCAGCCCCAGCATTTT
TRBJ1-1,TRBV12-3/TRBV12-4,NA,NA,CASSLGDSMNTEAFF,TGTGCCAGCAGTTTGGGAGATTCCATGAACACTGAAGCTTTCTTT
TRBJ1-1,TRBV7-6,TRBD1,NA,CASSEIQGMNTEAFF,TGTGCCAGCAGCGAAATACAGGGGATGAACACTGAAGCTTTCTTT
TRBJ1-3,TRBV27,NA,few,CASSLDSNSGNTIYF,TGTGCCAGCAGTCTAGACTCCAACTCTGGAAACACCATATATTTT
TRBJ1-6,TRBV7-2,NA,medium-sized,CASSPAQGLRSPLHF,TGTGCCAGCAGCCCGGCGCAGGGGCTGCGATCACCCCTCCACTTT
TRBJ2-5,TRBV6-2/TRBV6-3,TRBD2,NA,CASSYPRLRREGHETQYF,TGTGCCAGCAGTTATCCTCGTCTGAGGCGGGAGGGCCACGAGACCCAGTACTTC
TRBJ1-5,TRBV4-2,NA,once,CASSQEVEGQPQHF,TGTGCCAGCAGCCAAGAGGTTGAGGGTCAGCCCCAGCATTTT
TRBJ1-6,TRBV4-2,NA,NA,CASSQVLTGTNSPLHF,TGTGCCAGCAGCCAAGTTCTGACAGGCACGAATTCACCCCTCCACTTT
TRBJ1-2,TRBV2,NA,few,CASSVIVSYGYTF,TGTGCCAGCAGTGTGATAGTTTCCTATGGCTACACCTTC
TRBJ1-2,TRBV19,NA,NA,CASRPTGGPNYGYTF,TGTGCCAGTAGACCGACGGGGGGGCCTAACTATGGCTACACCTTC
TRBJ2-2,TRBV7-2,NA,NA,CASSLGGANTGELFF,TGTGCCAGCAGCTTAGGCGGGGCGAACACCGGGGAGCTGTTTTTT
TRBJ1-1,TRBV6-4,NA,few,CASSRTRGDTEAFF,TGTGCCAGCAGTCGGACTCGAGGGGACACTGAAGCTTTCTTT
TRBJ2-2,TRBV30,NA,NA,CAWRRKGRAAGELFF,TGTGCCTGGAGACGGAAGGGCAGGGCGGCCGGGGAGCTGTTTTTT
TRBJ1-5,TRBV19,NA,NA,CASSMQGGQPQHF,TGTGCCAGTAGTATGCAGGGAGGTCAGCCCCAGCATTTT
TRBJ1-5,TRBV6-1,NA,NA,CASSTERDFQGTQHF,TGTGCCAGCAGTACAGAGAGGGACTTTCAAGGGACCCAGCATTTT
TRBJ1-2,TRBV2,NA,NA,CASSERGGYTF,TGTGCCAGCAGTGAAAGAGGTGGCTACACCTTC
TRBJ1-6,TRBV7-6,NA,few,CASSLFYNSPLHF,TGTGCCAGCAGCTTATTCTATAATTCACCCCTCCACTTT
TRBJ1-1,TRBV12-3/TRBV12-4,NA,few,CASRSTEAFF,TGTGCCAGCAGGTCCACTGAAGCTTTCTTT
TRBJ1-2,TRBV20-1,TRBD1,few,CSAKQGANYGYTF,TGCAGTGCTAAACAGGGGGCCAACTATGGCTACACCTTC
TRBJ2-2,TRBV5-4,NA,few,CASTTVGTGELFF,TGTGCCAGCACGACGGTGGGCACCGGGGAGCTGTTTTTT
TRBJ2-3,TRBV20-1,TRBD2,few,CSAPPAGDPRTQYF,TGCAGTGCTCCCCCCGCGGGGGACCCCCGGACGCAGTATTTT
TRBJ2-5,TRBV14,NA,NA,CASSRSRVGETQYF,TGTGCCAGCAGCCGCTCGAGAGTTGGGGAGACCCAGTACTTC
TRBJ1-1,TRBV10-2,NA,NA,CATTTGQVNPLEAFF,TGCGCCACAACTACCGGGCAGGTGAACCCCCTTGAAGCTTTCTTT
TRBJ2-2,TRBV4-1,NA,NA,CASSRGSLMEELFF,TGCGCCAGCAGCCGGGGGAGTCTGATGGAGGAGCTGTTTTTT
TRBJ1-5,TRBV9,NA,medium-sized,CASSVGTVGNQPQHF,TGTGCCAGCAGCGTAGGGACAGTCGGGAATCAGCCCCAGCATTTT
TRBJ2-5,TRBV20-1,NA,few,CSARISGMETQYF,TGCAGTGCAAGAATTTCGGGGATGGAGACCCAGTACTTC
TRBJ1-5,TRBV12-3/TRBV12-4,NA,NA,CASGYTEHQPQHF,TGTGCCAGCGGTTATACAGAGCATCAGCCCCAGCATTTT
TRBJ1-1,TRBV20-1,TRBD1,NA,CSAPPGQGGGNTEAFF,TGCAGTGCTCCACCGGGACAGGGGGGGGGGAACACTGAAGCTTTCTTT
TRBJ2-7,TRBV14,TRBD2,once,CASSQGEASGPLEQYF,TGTGCCAGCAGCCAAGGAGAGGCTAGCGGGCCCCTGGAGCAGTACTTC
TRBJ1-3,TRBV15,NA,NA,CATSRDRAGSSGNTIYF,TGTGCCACCAGCAGAGATCGGGCAGGAAGCTCTGGAAACACCATATATTTT
TRBJ2-5,TRBV6-1,NA,NA,CASSRSLTAYQETQYF,TGTGCCAGCAGTAGATCCTTGACAGCGTACCAAGAGACCCAGTACTTC
TRBJ1-1,TRBV12-3/TRBV12-4,NA,NA,CASSLQGEAFF,TGTGCCAGCAGTTTACAGGGAGAAGCTTTCTTT
TRBJ1-1,TRBV6-1,NA,few,CASTHRANTEAFF,TGTGCCAGCACCCACAGGGCGAACACTGAAGCTTTCTTT
TRBJ2-7,TRBV6-1,NA,few,CASRSQALSEQYF,TGTGCCAGCAGATCTCAGGCCCTTAGCGAGCAGTACTTC
TRBJ2-7,TRBV7-9,TRBD1,NA,CASSLSGTGPYEQYF,TGTGCCAGCAGCCTCTCCGGGACAGGCCCCTACGAGCAGTACTTC
TRBJ1-2,TRBV5-4,NA,NA,CASSNSEERTF,TGTGCCAGCAGCAACTCAGAGGAGAGGACCTTC
TRBJ2-1,TRBV7-9,NA,few,CASRQGYLDEQFF,TGTGCCAGCAGACAGGGTTACCTCGATGAGCAGTTCTTC
TRBJ1-6,TRBV27,NA,few,CASSSGGGSPLHF,TGTGCCAGCAGTTCTGGGGGCGGTTCACCCCTCCACTTT
TRBJ1-5,TRBV6-1,TRBD1,NA,CASIETGEKQPQHF,TGTGCCAGCATAGAAACAGGGGAAAAACAGCCCCAGCATTTT
TRBJ1-5,TRBV7-2,NA,NA,CASSQDSGGNQPQHF,TGTGCCAGCAGCCAGGACAGTGGGGGCAATCAGCCCCAGCATTTT
TRBJ1-1,TRBV7-6,TRBD1,NA,CASSSQGANTEAFF,TGTGCCAGCAGCTCACAGGGGGCGAACACTGAAGCTTTCTTT
TRBJ2-3,TRBV12-3/TRBV12-4,NA,few,CASSPSGDTQYF,TGTGCCAGCAGCCCCTCAGGTGATACGCAGTATTTT